The clone carrying this TCR beta chain has more than one count but fewer than ten. Its antigen is still unknown. In TCRdb, the 5' RACE reads were re-called with MiXCR into one record per CDR3 protein. The data contain around 510,000 distinct CDR3 sequences, 14% of them singletons. Trimming took 6 bases from V and 0 from J; bases not matched to a gene: 3. Per the germline V gene, CDR1 is SQVTM and CDR2 is ANQGSEA. This CDR3 is 13 amino acids long. This sample is part of a study of identical twins. Healthy Caucasians, and only they, were the donors. Study-wide results and caveats: In drawing conclusions, the study used cross-sectional statistical analysis and did not follow the same donors.

These data were also reused for a study on yellow fever vaccine responses in identical twins.

The sequencing sample was made of CD4+ T cells sorted from blood. The V call is TRBV29-1, the J call TRBJ2-3; 7 positions match TRBD1. The clonotype comes from a woman aged 18-35 years in good health. The CDR3 DNA follows: TGCAGCGTCAGACAGGGAAGCACAGATACGCAGTATTTT. Translated, it gives CSVRQGSTDTQYF.